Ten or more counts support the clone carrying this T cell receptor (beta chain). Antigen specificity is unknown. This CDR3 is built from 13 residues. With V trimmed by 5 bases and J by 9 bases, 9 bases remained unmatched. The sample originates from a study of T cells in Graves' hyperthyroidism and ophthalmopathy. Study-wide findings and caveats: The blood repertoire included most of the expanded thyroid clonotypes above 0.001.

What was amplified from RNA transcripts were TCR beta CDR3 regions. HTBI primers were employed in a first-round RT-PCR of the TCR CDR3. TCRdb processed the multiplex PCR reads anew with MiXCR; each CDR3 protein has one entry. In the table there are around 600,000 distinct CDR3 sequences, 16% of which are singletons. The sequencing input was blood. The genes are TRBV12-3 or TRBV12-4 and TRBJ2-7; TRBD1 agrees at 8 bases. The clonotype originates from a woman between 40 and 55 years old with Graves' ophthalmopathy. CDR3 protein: CASSLGQGAGQYF. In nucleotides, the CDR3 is TGTGCCAGCAGTCTAGGGCAGGGGGCCGGGCAGTACTTC.